The present entry profiles one T cell receptor (beta chain) with its context. No antigen is known for it. This entry is derived from a study of a mutant IDH1 vaccine in newly diagnosed glioma. Study as a whole: Beginning 4-6 weeks after radiotherapy alone, or with temozolomide cycles, vaccination took place. Before enrollment, the patients had been treated with radiotherapy alone, temozolomide alone, or both together. Most of them had received both. Study-level points and caveats: Top peripheral T cell clonotype shifts appeared unrelated to pseudoprogression.

Clones were read by immunoSEQ multiplex PCR, and TCRdb kept only the in-frame ones, dropping some. The table lists under 150,000 clones, approximately 87% of them singletons, with 0.5% to 0.65% in the top ten. Trimming took off 7 bases at V and 10 bases at J, with 20 bases between the two ends. The germline V gene has CDR1 MDHEN and CDR2 SYDVKM. The CDR3 is 14 amino acids. The time point was: week 11, during vaccination. Vaccination comprised doses that each held 300 ug of mutant IDH1 20-mer peptide, plus topical imiquimod. In every donor, the tumor was a new WHO grade 3 or 4 IDH1-mutant, ATRX-lost astrocytoma.

This specimen consisted of PBMCs, obtained from a glioma patient whose treatment included an IDH1 peptide vaccine. The receptor comes from a woman aged 50 to 60 with glioma. This chain links TRBV28 with TRBJ2-1; a weak D match, TRBD1 (6 bases). CDR3 in amino acids: CASITSGVVGEQFF. The CDR3 DNA reads TGTGCCAGCATTACCTCAGGGGTAGTGGGGGAGCAGTTCTTC.